The following is a T cell receptor beta chain sequence with its context. CDR1 and CDR2 from the germline V gene are SGHRS and YFSETQ. The CDR3 is 16 residues long. V trimming: 1 base; J trimming: 1 base; junction bases outside the gene matches: 5. The data originate from a study of blood T cell repertoires in COVID-19. Sequencing used immunoSEQ multiplex PCR; TCRdb keeps in-frame clones, though not all of them. The sample holds about 380,000 clones; about four fifths are singletons and the top ten take roughly 1.1%. The receptor's source is a human donor with acute or convalescent COVID-19. The donor label of this sample is uncertain. The rearrangement joins TRBV5-1 to TRBJ1-2; 9 bases match TRBD1. What was sequenced was peripheral blood. CDR3 region: CASSLTGGASNYGYTF. The CDR3 nucleotides are TGCGCCAGCAGCTTGACAGGGGGCGCGAGTAACTATGGCTACACCTTC.